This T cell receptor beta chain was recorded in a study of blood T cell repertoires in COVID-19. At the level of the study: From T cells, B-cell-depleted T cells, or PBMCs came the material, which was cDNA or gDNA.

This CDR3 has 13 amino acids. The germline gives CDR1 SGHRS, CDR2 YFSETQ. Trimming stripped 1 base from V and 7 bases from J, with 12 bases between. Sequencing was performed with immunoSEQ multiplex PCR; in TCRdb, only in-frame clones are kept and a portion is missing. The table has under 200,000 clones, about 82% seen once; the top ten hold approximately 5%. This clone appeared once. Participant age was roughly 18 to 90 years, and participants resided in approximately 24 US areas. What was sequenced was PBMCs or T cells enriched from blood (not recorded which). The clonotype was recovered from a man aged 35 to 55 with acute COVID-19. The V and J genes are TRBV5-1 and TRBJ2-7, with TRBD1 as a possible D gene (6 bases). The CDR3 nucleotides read TGCGCCAGCAGCTTGCTCAGGGGCTGGGAGCAGTACTTC. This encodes CASSLLRGWEQYF.